This record covers a single T cell receptor (beta chain). Method: immunoSEQ multiplex PCR; TCRdb's copy keeps in-frame clones and lacks some. The data contain about 88,000 clones, 95% of them seen just once; the ten biggest clones take up roughly 0.34%. The data are from a study of technical replicates of blood from several donors. The length of the CDR3 is 13 residues. Germline values: CDR1 GTSNPN, CDR2 SVGIG (reference sequence). V dropped 5 bases and J dropped 5; count of bases not matched to a gene: 6. The sequence was obtained from a human donor in good health. Input material: T cells isolated from PBMCs. The rearrangement links TRBV30 to TRBJ1-1; 9 bases align to TRBD1. CDR3 loop: CAWQGQGGTEAFF. The DNA for the CDR3 is TGTGCCTGGCAGGGACAGGGTGGAACTGAAGCTTTCTTT.